What follows are 7 T cell receptor beta chains derived from one specimen sequenced in a study of cytomegalovirus exposure and HLA in healthy donors. In the PCR, 60 Vbeta and 13 Jbeta primers were used. Libraries were prepared by immunoSEQ multiplex PCR; TCRdb keeps only in-frame clonotypes and omits some of them. This repertoire comprises some 150,000 clones; its ten largest clones make up about 0.8%. Sequencing was done on a sample of PBMCs. Source of these receptors: a young woman in good health and CMV-seropositive.

J is TRBJ1-2 and V is TRBV19, with TRBD1 matching 9 bases. Germline values: CDR1 LNHDA, CDR2 SQIVND (reference sequence). The length of the CDR3 is 15 residues. V gave up 5 bases and J gave up 3 bases; unmatched junction bases: 7. The DNA of the CDR3 is TGTGCCAGTAGTTTACAAAGGACAGGGGACTATGGCTACACCTTC. Its translation: CASSLQRTGDYGYTF.

This chain joins TRBV5-4 and TRBJ2-1; 12 positions agree with TRBD2. Germline lookup yields CDR1 SGHNT and CDR2 YYREEE (reference sequence). V was clipped by 0 bases and J by 4 bases; unmatched bases: 2. CDR3 length equals 16 residues. In nucleotides, the CDR3 is TGTGCCAGCAGCTTGGGACTAGCGGGAGAATACAATGAGCAGTTCTTC. Translating it yields CASSLGLAGEYNEQFF. Full variable domain (rest looked up from reference TRBV5-4 and TRBJ2-1): ETGVTQSPTHLIKTRGQQVTLRCSSQSGHNTVSWYQQALGQGPQFIFQYYREEENGRGNFPPRFSGLQFPNYSSELNVNALELDDSALYLCASSLGLAGEYNEQFFGPGTRLTVL.

This chain uses TRBV9 with TRBJ2-4, with D possibly matching TRBD1 (5 bases). The CDR3 contains 16 residues. Germline values: CDR1 SGDLS, CDR2 YYNGEE. The V end lost 4 bases, the J end lost 1 base, and 15 bases lay between the germline ends. The CDR3 nucleotides are TGTGCCAGCAGCCAGGGCCCTCTGGGGGCCAAAAACATTCAGTACTTC. It translates to CASSQGPLGAKNIQYF.

The V and J genes are TRBV7-2 and TRBJ2-1, with D tentatively TRBD1 (5 bases). V was shortened by 5 bases and J by 0 bases, with 20 bases between the two germline ends. Germline CDR1 is SGHTA and CDR2 is FQGNSA. This CDR3 region has 18 residues. CDR3 nucleotides: TGTGCCAGCAGCGGTCTGATGGGGCAACAGAGCTCCTACAATGAGCAGTTCTTC. Its translation: CASSGLMGQQSSYNEQFF.

The chain links TRBV7-9 to TRBJ2-7; 7 positions agree with TRBD1. The length of the CDR3 is 17 residues. J gave up 2 bases and V 5 bases, and 15 bases lay outside the gene matches. Germline-derived CDR1 and CDR2 are SEHNR and FQNEAQ (reference sequence). The CDR3 DNA sequence: TGTGCCAGCAGCCTACGGGACAGCTTCTCCCGGACCTACGAGCAGTACTTC. Protein: CASSLRDSFSRTYEQYF.

The chain has TRBV27 and TRBJ2-6; a possible D gene is TRBD1 (6 bases). In germline, CDR1 is MNHEY, CDR2 SMNVEV (reference sequence). The CDR3 is 14 amino acids. The germline V and J ends were trimmed by 4 bases and 2 bases, with 6 bases remaining between them. The CDR3 is CASSSGAGANVLTF. The CDR3, as DNA: TGTGCCAGCAGTTCAGGGGCTGGGGCCAACGTCCTGACTTTC.

The chain links TRBV6-1 to TRBJ2-7, with D unresolved. CDR1 is MNHNS, CDR2 SASEGT, per germline. This CDR3 is 12 amino acids long. Trimming left V 2 bases short and J 3 bases short, with 5 bases between. CDR3 sequence: CASSEQIYEQYF. The CDR3 nucleotides read TGTGCCAGCAGTGAACAGATCTACGAGCAGTACTTC.